These T cell receptor beta chains were read from a single sample in a study of OX40 agonist ivuxolimab in advanced cancers. Profiling relied on immunoSEQ multiplex PCR, and the TCRdb table lists in-frame clones only, not all of them. The sample includes fewer than 75,000 clones, about 88% seen only once; the top ten take roughly 0.67%. This specimen was CD4+ or CD8+ T cells sorted from blood, taken in a trial of the OX40 agonist ivuxolimab. The receptors here all came from an adult with an advanced solid tumor such as melanoma, head and neck, liver or kidney cancer. CDR3s include the opening cysteine and the closing phenylalanine or tryptophan. D genes are given only for firm matches. Rows may omit the clone size; those that give it use once, few, many or a size class.

CDR3nt: TGCGCCAGCAGCTCAGAAGACAGGGCCTTTGAGACCCAGTACTTC
CDR3aa: CASSSEDRAFETQYF
j_gene: TRBJ2-5
v_gene: TRBV5-1
d_gene: TRBD1
abundance: NA

CDR3nt: TGTGCCAGCAGCTTAAGTGCCGGACAGGGGACGTTAGAAAAACTGTTTTTT
CDR3aa: CASSLSAGQGTLEKLFF
j_gene: TRBJ1-4
v_gene: TRBV7-3
d_gene: TRBD1
abundance: NA

CDR3nt: TGTGCCAGCAGTGCCATAGCGACAGATACGCAGTATTTT
CDR3aa: CASSAIATDTQYF
j_gene: TRBJ2-3
v_gene: TRBV6-6
d_gene: NA
abundance: NA

CDR3nt: TGTGCCAGCAGCTTACAGGGCGGGAACACTGAAGCTTTCTTT
CDR3aa: CASSLQGGNTEAFF
j_gene: TRBJ1-1
v_gene: TRBV7-3
d_gene: NA
abundance: NA

CDR3nt: TGTGCCAGCAGTACGCTACCGGGACCGAACACTGAAGCTTTCTTT
CDR3aa: CASSTLPGPNTEAFF
j_gene: TRBJ1-1
v_gene: TRBV28
d_gene: NA
abundance: NA

CDR3nt: TGTGCCAGCAGCTCCCGGGACTACACCACCGGGGAGCTGTTTTTT
CDR3aa: CASSSRDYTTGELFF
j_gene: TRBJ2-2
v_gene: TRBV11-3
d_gene: TRBD2
abundance: NA

CDR3nt: TGTGCCAGCTCACCACCAGGACTCTCCACCCATGGCTACACCTTC
CDR3aa: CASSPPGLSTHGYTF
j_gene: TRBJ1-2
v_gene: TRBV18
d_gene: NA
abundance: NA

CDR3nt: TGTGCCAGCTCACCAGCTAGTTTGAGCTCCTACAATGAGCAGTTCTTC
CDR3aa: CASSPASLSSYNEQFF
j_gene: TRBJ2-1
v_gene: TRBV18
d_gene: NA
abundance: NA

CDR3nt: TGTGCCAGCAGCTACGCCGGGGGCGCTTCTGGCGGGGAGCTGTTTTTT
CDR3aa: CASSYAGGASGGELFF
j_gene: TRBJ2-2
v_gene: TRBV7-3
d_gene: NA
abundance: NA

CDR3nt: TGTGCCAGCAGTGTATTCGACAGGGCTGGCTACACCTTC
CDR3aa: CASSVFDRAGYTF
j_gene: TRBJ1-2
v_gene: TRBV28
d_gene: TRBD1
abundance: NA

CDR3nt: TGTGCCAGCCGTAAGCCGGGACAGATGAACACTGAAGCTTTCTTT
CDR3aa: CASRKPGQMNTEAFF
j_gene: TRBJ1-1
v_gene: TRBV6-1
d_gene: TRBD1
abundance: NA

CDR3nt: TGTGCCAGCAGTGAAGCAGGACTCTACGAGCAGTACTTC
CDR3aa: CASSEAGLYEQYF
j_gene: TRBJ2-7
v_gene: TRBV6-5
d_gene: NA
abundance: NA

CDR3nt: TGCAGCGTAGTCGAAACAGGGGCGCGGGAGACCCAGTACTTC
CDR3aa: CSVVETGARETQYF
j_gene: TRBJ2-5
v_gene: TRBV29-1
d_gene: TRBD1
abundance: NA

CDR3nt: TGTGCCAGCCGACCGGGGGGGCGTTGGGAAAAACTGTTTTTT
CDR3aa: CASRPGGRWEKLFF
j_gene: TRBJ1-4
v_gene: TRBV6-5
d_gene: NA
abundance: NA

CDR3nt: TGTGCCAGTCGACAGCCGATGGTCTACGAGCAGTACTTC
CDR3aa: CASRQPMVYEQYF
j_gene: TRBJ2-7
v_gene: TRBV7-8
d_gene: NA
abundance: NA

CDR3nt: TGTGCCAGCAGCTTGGTAAGCCTAGCAGAAGAGACCCAGTACTTC
CDR3aa: CASSLVSLAEETQYF
j_gene: TRBJ2-5
v_gene: TRBV5-6
d_gene: NA
abundance: NA

CDR3nt: TGTGCCAGCAGCTTAGGTCGCAGCCAGAACACTGAAGCTTTCTTT
CDR3aa: CASSLGRSQNTEAFF
j_gene: TRBJ1-1
v_gene: TRBV11-1
d_gene: NA
abundance: NA

CDR3nt: TGTGCCTGGAGTGTATCGAAAGAGCAGTACTTC
CDR3aa: CAWSVSKEQYF
j_gene: TRBJ2-7
v_gene: TRBV30
d_gene: NA
abundance: once

CDR3nt: TGTGCCAGCCGGGAGACAGGGGAGCACTATGGCTACACCTTC
CDR3aa: CASRETGEHYGYTF
j_gene: TRBJ1-2
v_gene: TRBV6-5
d_gene: TRBD1
abundance: NA

CDR3nt: TGTGCCAGCAGCTTTCGACAGGGCTACACCTTC
CDR3aa: CASSFRQGYTF
j_gene: TRBJ1-2
v_gene: TRBV5-8
d_gene: NA
abundance: NA

CDR3nt: TGTGCCAGCAGCTGGGGGAGGACTGCCGATACGCAGTATTTT
CDR3aa: CASSWGRTADTQYF
j_gene: TRBJ2-3
v_gene: TRBV11-2
d_gene: NA
abundance: NA

CDR3nt: TGTGCCAGCAGCGAAACAATCGGACAGCATAACTATGGCTACACCTTC
CDR3aa: CASSETIGQHNYGYTF
j_gene: TRBJ1-2
v_gene: TRBV9
d_gene: NA
abundance: NA

CDR3nt: TGCGCCAGCTTGGCGGGGCTAGCGGGAGTTGTAGATACGCAGTATTTT
CDR3aa: CASLAGLAGVVDTQYF
j_gene: TRBJ2-3
v_gene: TRBV5-1
d_gene: TRBD2
abundance: few

CDR3nt: TGTGCCAGCAGTGCCTACGAGCAGTACTTC
CDR3aa: CASSAYEQYF
j_gene: TRBJ2-7
v_gene: TRBV6-1
d_gene: NA
abundance: NA

CDR3nt: TGTGCCAGCAGTGGCCACGCACCGAACACTGAAGCTTTCTTT
CDR3aa: CASSGHAPNTEAFF
j_gene: TRBJ1-1
v_gene: TRBV25-1
d_gene: NA
abundance: few

CDR3nt: TGTGCCAGCAGCTATGGGACGCCGGGGAACGAGCAGTTCTTC
CDR3aa: CASSYGTPGNEQFF
j_gene: TRBJ2-1
v_gene: TRBV7-9
d_gene: NA
abundance: NA

CDR3nt: TGTGCCAGCAGTGGGCAGGGTGGGATCTACGAGCAGTACTTC
CDR3aa: CASSGQGGIYEQYF
j_gene: TRBJ2-7
v_gene: TRBV2
d_gene: NA
abundance: medium-sized

CDR3nt: TGTGCCAGCAGCCCGGAACCTTTGAACACTGAAGCTTTCTTT
CDR3aa: CASSPEPLNTEAFF
j_gene: TRBJ1-1
v_gene: TRBV13
d_gene: NA
abundance: NA